The clone carrying this T cell receptor (beta chain) has just a few counts. Its antigen is currently unknown. This specimen belongs to a study of cytomegalovirus exposure and HLA in healthy donors. The germline V and J ends were trimmed by 2 bases and 4 bases, with 14 bases remaining between them. Germline V gene lookup returns CDR1 GTSNPN and CDR2 SVGIG (reference sequence). The CDR3 has 14 residues. Study-level points and caveats: Rates of TCR association differed by HLA locus in a later analysis, with DRB1 highest and HLA-C lowest.

PCR involved 60 Vbeta and 13 Jbeta primers. Only in-frame clones appear in the TCRdb table, and some are missing; sequencing was by immunoSEQ multiplex PCR. The sample has under 200,000 clones; about three quarters are singletons. The TCR originated in a female donor in good health and CMV-seronegative. The material sequenced was PBMCs. The V call is TRBV30, the J call TRBJ2-5, with a possible D match to TRBD2 (6 bases). The CDR3: CAWSTGAGGETQYF. The CDR3 DNA sequence: TGTGCCTGGAGTACCGGGGCCGGGGGAGAGACCCAGTACTTC.